The present entry profiles one TCR beta chain with its context. Recruits, aged roughly 18 to 95 years, lived in around 24 US areas. It was within 2 weeks before study entry that exposed participants met a COVID-19 case. TCRdb's table, derived via immunoSEQ multiplex PCR, lists solely in-frame clones and lacks some. The sample lists 130,000 to 150,000 clones, about four fifths occurring once. The data originate from a study of blood T cell repertoires in COVID-19. Sequencing was carried out using PBMCs or T cells enriched from blood (not recorded which). This TCR was sampled from a woman in her forties or fifties who had been exposed to COVID-19.

The CDR3: CASSPRVQETQYF. CDR3 sequence (DNA): TGTGCCAGCTCACCACGCGTCCAAGAGACCCAGTACTTC. The rearrangement uses TRBV18 and TRBJ2-5; the D is unclear. CDR3 size: 13 residues. Germline V CDR1 and CDR2: KGHSH, LQKENI. V lost 1 base, J lost 1 base, and 4 bases lay in between.